These 22 T cell receptor beta chains originate from one sample sequenced in a study of T cell repertoires in cytomegalovirus infection. MiXCR, applied by TCRdb to the reads, yields one record per CDR3 protein. The table includes fewer than 550,000 distinct CDR3 sequences, about 33% detected once. The sample taken for sequencing was PBMCs. All receptors derive from a human donor in good health (CMV status not recorded). Some clones in this sample may be carry-over from other donors' samples.

This clonotype was picked up many times. The rearrangement joins TRBV7-8 to TRBJ1-5, with D possibly matching TRBD1 (5 bases). Germline V CDR1 and CDR2: SGHVS, FQNEAQ. Trimming stripped 4 bases from V and 7 bases from J, with 17 bases between. The CDR3 contains 15 residues. DNA for the CDR3: TGTGCCAGCAGCTCCAGAGAGACGAGGGGCCAGCCCCAGCATTTT. Amino acid sequence: CASSSRETRGQPQHF.

This clonotype showed up just a few times. The CDR3 protein is CASSFRAKVKETQYF. The CDR3 coding sequence is TGTGCCAGCAGTTTTCGAGCCAAGGTCAAAGAGACCCAGTACTTC. The rearrangement uses TRBV12-3 or TRBV12-4 and TRBJ2-5, with D unresolved. This CDR3 comprises 15 residues. The V end was cut by 3 bases, the J end by 3 bases, with 14 bases between.

This clonotype was found many times. CDR3 region: CASSYSGAAPTYEQYF. The DNA for the CDR3 is TGTGCCAGCAGTTACTCTGGCGCAGCTCCTACCTACGAGCAGTACTTC. The V and J genes are TRBV6-5 and TRBJ2-7; no clear D gene. The CDR3 extends over 16 amino acids. Per germline, CDR1 MNHEY and CDR2 SVGAGI. V dropped 0 bases and J dropped 2 bases, with 14 bases sitting between them.

J is TRBJ2-5 and V is TRBV5-1, with a tentative D call TRBD1 (5 bases). Trimming stripped 0 bases from V and 2 bases from J, with 11 bases between. Per germline, CDR1 SGHRS and CDR2 YFSETQ. This CDR3 has 15 amino acids. In nucleotides, the CDR3 is TGCGCCAGCAGCTTGGGGATGACAGTACAAGAGACCCAGTACTTC. This codes for CASSLGMTVQETQYF.

The table lists this clonotype with a few counts. The V and J genes are TRBV5-4 and TRBJ1-2; D ambiguous. Germline V gives CDR1 SGHNT, CDR2 YYREEE (reference sequence). This CDR3 contains 15 residues. V was pared by 3 bases and J by 0 bases, with 12 bases between. CDR3 amino acids: CASSSGGEANYGYTF. CDR3 coding DNA: TGTGCCAGCAGCTCAGGAGGAGAGGCTAACTATGGCTACACCTTC.

Notes on this clonotype: The CDR3 does not end in the conserved phenylalanine or tryptophan, so this is likely a read error. The chain carries TRBV7-2 and TRBJ1-5, with D unresolved. CDR3 length: 13 amino acids. V dropped 3 bases and J dropped 0 bases, with 3 bases sitting between them. Per the germline V gene, CDR1 is SGHTA and CDR2 is FQGNSA. The CDR3 DNA follows: TGTGCCAGCAGCTTTTCTAGCAATCAGCCCCAGCATTTG. It yields the protein CASSFSSNQPQHL.

The V gene is TRBV4-2, the J gene TRBJ1-1; D is undetermined. V was cut by 0 bases and J by 5 bases, with 7 bases left in between. Germline V CDR1 and CDR2: LGHNA, YNFKEQ. There are 13 residues in the CDR3. CDR3 amino acids: CASSQDLRTEAFF. For the CDR3, the DNA is TGTGCCAGCAGCCAAGATCTCCGAACTGAAGCTTTCTTT.

The rearrangement joins TRBV3-1 to TRBJ2-5, with D perhaps assigned TRBD1 or TRBD2 (5 bases each). The CDR3 loop spans 15 amino acids. Between the trimmed V and J ends, which lost 4 bases and 5 bases, there was a span of 17 bases. Germline lookup yields CDR1 LGHDT and CDR2 YNNKEL (reference sequence). The CDR3 DNA follows: TGTGCCAGCAGCCTCGCCGGGTGGGGCGGGGAGACCCAGTACTTC. This translates into CASSLAGWGGETQYF.

V and J are TRBV4-1 and TRBJ1-2; D is uncertain. V was shortened by 0 bases and J by 0 bases, with 17 bases between the two germline ends. Looked up from germline, CDR1 is MGHRA and CDR2 is YSYEKL. This CDR3 comprises 18 residues. DNA for the CDR3: TGCGCCAGCAGCCAAGACATGGCAGGACGCGATCCTAACTATGGCTACACCTTC. Translation gives CASSQDMAGRDPNYGYTF.

With respect to this clonotype: This may be a read error: a much more frequent sequence differs by one nucleotide. The chain joins TRBV6-1 to TRBJ2-1; D gene uncertain. The V gene's germline CDR1 is MNHNS and CDR2 SASEGT. This CDR3 is 12 amino acids long. Trimming left V 1 base short and J 8 bases short, with 6 bases between. The CDR3 loop reads CASSEEVYEQFF. The CDR3 nucleotides are TGTGCCAGCAGTGAAGAGGTATATGAGCAGTTCTTC.

The chain employs TRBV5-6 and TRBJ2-6; 7 nucleotides line up with TRBD1. Germline V CDR1 and CDR2: SGHDT, YYEEEE. J was trimmed by 0 bases and V by 1 base; bases with no gene match: 7. CDR3 length: 18 amino acids. The CDR3 coding sequence is TGTGCCAGCAGCTTGCCGGGACAGCCGAGCTCTGGGGCCAACGTCCTGACTTTC. Translation: CASSLPGQPSSGANVLTF. Using reference TRBV5-6 and TRBJ2-6 for the parts outside the CDR3, the full variable domain is DAGVTQSPTHLIKTRGQQVTLRCSPKSGHDTVSWYQQALGQGPQFIFQYYEEEERQRGNFPDRFSGHQFPNYSSELNVNALLLGDSALYLCASSLPGQPSSGANVLTFGAGSRLTVL.

The rearrangement uses TRBV19 and TRBJ1-5; TRBD1 matches at 8 bases. Germline assignment: CDR1 LNHDA and CDR2 SQIVND (reference sequence). This CDR3 region has 14 residues. V shed 9 bases and J 3 bases; nucleotides not matched to a gene: 7. CDR3 protein: CASYSGGYNQPQHF. CDR3 bases: TGTGCCAGCTACTCAGGGGGCTACAATCAGCCCCAGCATTTT.

A remark on this clonotype: Compared with germline, one end of the junction differs, possibly owing to a read error. The chain combines TRBV6-2 or TRBV6-3 with TRBJ1-1; a weak D match, TRBD1 (6 bases). CDR3 length equals 12 residues. Germline-derived CDR1 and CDR2 are MNHEY and SVGEGT. CDR3 sequence (DNA): TGTGCCGGCAGTACCCGACAGGTTGAAGCTTTCTTT. Protein sequence: CAGSTRQVEAFF.

The table lists this clonotype with a few counts. The chain combines TRBV28 with TRBJ2-5; 9 bases map to TRBD1. The CDR3 loop spans 15 amino acids. Germline CDR1 reads MDHEN; CDR2 reads SYDVKM. Trimming removed 4 bases from V and 4 bases from J; junction bases left unmatched: 7. The DNA for the CDR3 is TGTGCCAGCAGTTGGGGACAGGGCCCCCGAGAGACCCAGTACTTC. It yields the protein CASSWGQGPRETQYF.

This clonotype turned up a few times. The V and J genes are TRBV19 and TRBJ1-4, with D unclear. The CDR3 covers 13 residues. Germline values: CDR1 LNHDA, CDR2 SQIVND (reference sequence). V shed 4 bases and J shed 0 bases, with 3 bases lying between them. Written as DNA, the CDR3 is TGTGCCAGTAGTACGTCAACTAATGAAAAACTGTTTTTT. The encoded protein is CASSTSTNEKLFF.

This clonotype was seen a handful of times. This chain joins TRBV29-1 and TRBJ2-1, with D possibly TRBD2 on 5 matching bases. The CDR3 length is 16 residues. The germline V and J ends were trimmed by 0 bases and 0 bases, with 12 bases remaining between them. From germline, CDR1 is SQVTM and CDR2 ANQGSEA. The CDR3 spells CSVEDQAGSSYNEQFF. CDR3 nucleotide sequence: TGCAGCGTTGAAGATCAGGCTGGGAGCTCCTACAATGAGCAGTTCTTC.

There are a few counts of this clonotype. V is TRBV6-5 and J is TRBJ2-5; no reliable D call. Between the trimmed V and J ends, which lost 2 bases and 1 base, there was a span of 5 bases. From germline, CDR1 is MNHEY and CDR2 SVGAGI. The length of the CDR3 is 13 residues. CDR3 amino acids: CASSYRRQETQYF. CDR3 DNA: TGTGCCAGCAGTTACCGTCGCCAAGAGACCCAGTACTTC.

This clonotype was seen at least ten times. The chain carries TRBV4-1 and TRBJ2-6, with 7 positions matching TRBD1. The junction had 13 bases not matched to a gene; V was cut back by 0 bases and J by 14 bases. The germline gives CDR1 MGHRA, CDR2 YSYEKL. The CDR3 is 16 amino acids. In DNA, the CDR3 is TGCGCCAGCAGCCAAGAAGGGGGCAGCCTTGGGCTTTTCCTGACTTTC. As protein: CASSQEGGSLGLFLTF.

This clonotype was observed a few times. V is TRBV7-8 and J is TRBJ2-7, with TRBD1 identical over 7 bases. Germline trimming cut 5 bases from V and 5 bases from J; bases unmatched to any gene: 12. The CDR3 extends over 15 amino acids. Germline V CDR1 and CDR2: SGHVS, FQNEAQ. The CDR3, as DNA: TGTGCCAGCAGCGGTCAGTGGAGAACAGGGGACGAGCAGTACTTC. Protein: CASSGQWRTGDEQYF.

This clonotype was picked up a small number of times. This rearrangement joins TRBV7-9 to TRBJ2-2; possibly TRBD1 or TRBD2 for D (5 bases each). The length of the CDR3 is 17 residues. The V and J ends lost 2 bases and 1 base respectively, with 14 bases between them. Per germline, CDR1 SEHNR and CDR2 FQNEAQ (reference sequence). CDR3 DNA sequence: TGTGCCAGCAGCTTAACGGGAAGGGGCCAGAACACCGGGGAGCTGTTTTTT. Protein sequence: CASSLTGRGQNTGELFF.

The chain is built from TRBV20-1 and TRBJ1-2; D gene uncertain. V gave up 2 bases and J gave up 5 bases, with 15 bases separating them. The V gene's germline CDR1 is DFQATT and CDR2 SNEGSKA (reference sequence). CDR3 length: 14 amino acids. In nucleotides, the CDR3 is TGCAGTGCTAGATTACGGGCTTCTAGGTATGGCTACACCTTC. This codes for CSARLRASRYGYTF.

This clonotype was seen only a few times. The chain couples TRBV7-3 to TRBJ2-3; maybe TRBD2 (6 bases). There are 16 residues in the CDR3. Germline V lookup: CDR1 SGHTA, CDR2 FQGTGA. The ends were cut back, 2 bases at V and 3 bases at J, with 15 bases in the middle. Here the CDR3 DNA reads TGTGCCAGCAGCTTAGGTCTCCGGGGAGGTACAGATACGCAGTATTTT. The encoded protein is CASSLGLRGGTDTQYF.